This T cell receptor (beta chain) appears in the sequencing data of a study of T cells in Graves' hyperthyroidism and ophthalmopathy. About the study: Sampling of peripheral blood happened at initial diagnosis, prior to any treatment. Study-wide results and caveats: Ophthalmopathy and stable hyperthyroidism were separated by a 13 V-J model. Most clonotypes that expanded in the thyroid above 0.001 also showed up in blood.

J gave up 3 bases and V 4 bases, and 6 bases lay outside the gene matches. The germline V gene encodes CDR1 SGHKS and CDR2 YYEKEE (reference sequence). The CDR3 sequence is 15 residues long. A word on this clonotype: Its antigen is not identified.

Amplified regions were TCR beta CDR3 sequences from RNA transcripts. Using the HTBI primer set, a first-round RT-PCR was run on the TCR CDR3. TCRdb recomputed calls from the multiplex PCR reads with MiXCR, one row per CDR3 protein. The data contain around 700,000 distinct CDR3 sequences, roughly a third of them singletons. Hyperthyroidism had been newly diagnosed in patients aged 18 to 65, and its duration was under 2 months. Sequenced: blood. V gene TRBV5-5 combines with J gene TRBJ1-1, with TRBD1 matching over 10 bases. This receptor was obtained from a woman aged 35 to 49 with Graves' hyperthyroidism. CDR3 nucleotides: TGTGCCAGCAGCGCGACAGGGGGCCAGGACACTGAAGCTTTCTTT. Its protein is CASSATGGQDTEAFF.